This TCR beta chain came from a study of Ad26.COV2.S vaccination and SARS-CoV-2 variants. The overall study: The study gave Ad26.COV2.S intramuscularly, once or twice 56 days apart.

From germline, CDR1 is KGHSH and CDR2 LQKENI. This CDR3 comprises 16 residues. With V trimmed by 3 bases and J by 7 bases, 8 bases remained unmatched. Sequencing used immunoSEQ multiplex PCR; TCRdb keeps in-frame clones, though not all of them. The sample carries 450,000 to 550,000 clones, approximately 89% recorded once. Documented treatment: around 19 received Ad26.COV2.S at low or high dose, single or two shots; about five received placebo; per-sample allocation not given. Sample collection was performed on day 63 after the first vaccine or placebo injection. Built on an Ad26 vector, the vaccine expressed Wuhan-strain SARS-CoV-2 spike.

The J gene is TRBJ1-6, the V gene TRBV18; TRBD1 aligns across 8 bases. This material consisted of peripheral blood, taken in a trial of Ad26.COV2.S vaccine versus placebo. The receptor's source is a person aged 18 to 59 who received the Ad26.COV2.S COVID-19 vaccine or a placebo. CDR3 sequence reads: CASSPTRTGWNSPLHF. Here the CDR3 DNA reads TGTGCCAGCTCACCGACCAGGACAGGGTGGAATTCACCCCTCCACTTT. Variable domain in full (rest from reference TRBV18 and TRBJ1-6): NAGVMQNPRHLVRRRGQEARLRCSPMKGHSHVYWYRQLPEEGLKFMVYLQKENIIDESGMPKERFSAEFPKEGPSILRIQQVVRGDSAAYFCASSPTRTGWNSPLHFGNGTRLTVT.